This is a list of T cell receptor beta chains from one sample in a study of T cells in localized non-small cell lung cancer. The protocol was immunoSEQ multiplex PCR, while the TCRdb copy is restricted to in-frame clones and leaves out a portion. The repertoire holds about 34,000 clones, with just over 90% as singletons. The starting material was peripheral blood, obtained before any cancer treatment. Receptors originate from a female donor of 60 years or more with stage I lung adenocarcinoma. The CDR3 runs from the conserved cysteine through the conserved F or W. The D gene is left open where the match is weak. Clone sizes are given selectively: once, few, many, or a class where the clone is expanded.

TGTGCCAGCAGCCCACAGGTTAGCAATCAGCCCCAGCATTTT | CASSPQVSNQPQHF | TRBV2 | - | TRBJ1-5 | -
TGTGCCAGCGGCACAGGGTCTTTAGGAAACATTCAGTACTTC | CASGTGSLGNIQYF | TRBV27 | - | TRBJ2-4 | -
TGCGCCAGCAGAAAAGCCGGGACACCGAACACTGAAGCTTTCTTT | CASRKAGTPNTEAFF | TRBV5-1 | - | TRBJ1-1 | -
TGTGCCAGCAGACCCGGGACTGGCAACAGTGAGCAGTTCTTC | CASRPGTGNSEQFF | TRBV6-5 | - | TRBJ2-1 | -
TGTGCCAGTAGAACCATTGGGGGCTCTCGTGGAAACACCATATATTTT | CASRTIGGSRGNTIYF | TRBV19 | few | TRBJ1-3 | -
TGTGCCAGCAGCCCCCGTGGGGGGGCAACTAATGAAAAACTGTTTTTT | CASSPRGGATNEKLFF | TRBV11-2 | - | TRBJ1-4 | -
TGCGCCAGCAGCTTGGGTACTAATGAAAAACTGTTTTTT | CASSLGTNEKLFF | TRBV5-1 | - | TRBJ1-4 | -
TGTGCCAGCAGCTTGGGGGACAGGGGCTATGGCTACACCTTC | CASSLGDRGYGYTF | TRBV5-4 | once | TRBJ1-2 | TRBD1
TGTGCCACCAGCAACTCCGGCTCCTACGAGCAGTACTTC | CATSNSGSYEQYF | TRBV15 | - | TRBJ2-7 | -
TGCGCCAGCAGCCAAACCGGACGGAACACTGAAGCTTTCTTT | CASSQTGRNTEAFF | TRBV4-3 | once | TRBJ1-1 | -
TGTGCCAGCAGCCAGATCGCAGGGGGCACGAACACTGAAGCTTTCTTT | CASSQIAGGTNTEAFF | TRBV14 | - | TRBJ1-1 | TRBD1
TGTGCCAGCAGCTTAGTTGCAGGGGAGAGAGTTGGCAATCAGCCCCAGCATTTT | CASSLVAGERVGNQPQHF | TRBV7-2 | - | TRBJ1-5 | -
TGTGCCAGCAGGACAGGGAGCTACAATGAGCAGTTCTTC | CASRTGSYNEQFF | TRBV28 | - | TRBJ2-1 | TRBD1
TGTGCCAGCTCACCACTCGACAGGATCTCTGGAAACACCATATATTTT | CASSPLDRISGNTIYF | TRBV18 | - | TRBJ1-3 | -
TGTGCCAGTAGCAGGAGTACCGGGACAGGGATCACAGATACGCAGTATTTT | CASSRSTGTGITDTQYF | TRBV19 | once | TRBJ2-3 | TRBD1
TGCAGCACACGACGGGAATACAATGAGCAGTTCTTC | CSTRREYNEQFF | TRBV29-1 | - | TRBJ2-1 | -
TGCGCCAGCAGTGACCCCGGACAGGTTCAGTACTTC | CASSDPGQVQYF | TRBV10-1 | - | TRBJ2-5 | TRBD1
TGCGCCAGCAGCTTCGGACAGGGATCGGCCGGGGAGCTGTTTTTT | CASSFGQGSAGELFF | TRBV5-1 | - | TRBJ2-2 | TRBD1
TGTGCGAGTAGGTTGGAAGGGACCCAGTACTTC | CASRLEGTQYF | TRBV6-5 | - | TRBJ2-5 | -
TGCGCCAGCAGCCAGGACCTCACTATTGCTACGGACCACACCATATATTTT | CASSQDLTIATDHTIYF | TRBV4-3 | - | TRBJ1-3 | -
TGTGCCAGCAAAGTCAACCCGCGCGGCACTGAAGCTTTCTTT | CASKVNPRGTEAFF | TRBV21-1 | - | TRBJ1-1 | -
TGTGCCAGCAGTCGGACAGGGGGCTTAAGTCAGCCCCAGCATTTT | CASSRTGGLSQPQHF | TRBV6-6 | - | TRBJ1-5 | TRBD1
TGCGCCAGCAGCTGGAGACAGGGGGAGAACACTGAAGCTTTCTTT | CASSWRQGENTEAFF | TRBV5-1 | - | TRBJ1-1 | TRBD1
TGTGCCAGCAGTTACCCGACAGGTGGGCCCTCCGGCGCTTTCTTT | CASSYPTGGPSGAFF | TRBV6-6 | - | TRBJ1-1 | -
TGTGCCAGCAGCGGGGGAGCAACTAATGAAAAACTGTTTTTT | CASSGGATNEKLFF | TRBV9 | - | TRBJ1-4 | -
TGTGCCAGTTCGGACAGCCAAGAGACCCAGTACTTC | CASSDSQETQYF | TRBV7-9 | - | TRBJ2-5 | -
TGTGCCTGGAGTAGCCGGGGAAACATTCAGTACTTC | CAWSSRGNIQYF | TRBV30 | - | TRBJ2-4 | -
TGTGCCAGCAGTTCCGACTTGACTAGCGGGGGGCCGGGGCTCCCAGATACGCAGTATTTT | CASSSDLTSGGPGLPDTQYF | TRBV2 | - | TRBJ2-3 | TRBD2
TGTGCCAGCAGTCGGACAGGGCGCTATGGCTACACCTTC | CASSRTGRYGYTF | TRBV6-5 | once | TRBJ1-2 | TRBD1
TGTGCCAGCAGTGAACTGGGGCAGGGGGCCGCGGCTCAGCCCCAGCATTTT | CASSELGQGAAAQPQHF | TRBV6-1 | - | TRBJ1-5 | TRBD1
TGCGCCAGCAGCCAAGGGGGACAGGGGGGCTCTGGAAACACCATATATTTT | CASSQGGQGGSGNTIYF | TRBV4-1 | - | TRBJ1-3 | TRBD1
TGCGCCAGCAGCGTCTCTAGCGGGGGAAGCACAGATACGCAGTATTTT | CASSVSSGGSTDTQYF | TRBV5-1 | - | TRBJ2-3 | TRBD2
TGTGCCAGCAGCTTAGCTACCTACGAGCAGTACTTC | CASSLATYEQYF | TRBV7-2 | - | TRBJ2-7 | -
TGTGCCAGCAGCGTAACTAGCGGGAGTGGTAATGAGCAGTTCTTC | CASSVTSGSGNEQFF | TRBV9 | once | TRBJ2-1 | TRBD2
TGTGCCAGGAGGGACAGGGGGTTAATGAACACTGAAGCTTTCTTT | CARRDRGLMNTEAFF | TRBV28 | - | TRBJ1-1 | TRBD1
TGTGCCAGCAGTTACTCGAGCGGTGTCGGGCAGCCCCAGCATTTT | CASSYSSGVGQPQHF | TRBV6-5 | - | TRBJ1-5 | -
TGTGCCGGGCGGCCGGACAGGCGGATCTATAGCAATCAGCCCCAGCATTTT | CAGRPDRRIYSNQPQHF | TRBV7-2 | - | TRBJ1-5 | TRBD1
TGTGCCAGCAGTTTAAACAGGAGGGACTCACCCCTCCACTTT | CASSLNRRDSPLHF | TRBV27 | - | TRBJ1-6 | -
TGTGCCAGAAGCCCAAGTTGGAGTGATGAGCAGTTCTTC | CARSPSWSDEQFF | TRBV5-3 | - | TRBJ2-1 | -
TGTGCCAGCAGTCTTATGAACACTGAAGCTTTCTTT | CASSLMNTEAFF | TRBV7-2 | - | TRBJ1-1 | -
TGTGCCAGCTCACAGGACAGGGGGCTAGCGGGGACTGAAGCTTTCTTT | CASSQDRGLAGTEAFF | TRBV18 | - | TRBJ1-1 | TRBD1
TGTGCCAGCAGCGTAGTCGGGGGCATTCCCCCCCACGAGCAGTACTTC | CASSVVGGIPPHEQYF | TRBV9 | - | TRBJ2-7 | -
TGCAGCGTTGAGGGTGAACAGATCATCTATGGCTACACCTTC | CSVEGEQIIYGYTF | TRBV29-1 | - | TRBJ1-2 | -
TGTGCCAGCACCCCCCGACAGGTCCCCTATGGCTACACCTTC | CASTPRQVPYGYTF | TRBV6-5 | - | TRBJ1-2 | -
TGCGCCAGCAGCTTAGGGGACAGGGGGCGGCAAGAGACCCAGTACTTC | CASSLGDRGRQETQYF | TRBV5-1 | - | TRBJ2-5 | TRBD1
TGTGCCAGCAGCTTAGAAGCCCGGGACACTGAAGCTTTCTTT | CASSLEARDTEAFF | TRBV7-8 | - | TRBJ1-1 | -
TGTGCCAGTAGTATCAGCTTAGCAAACTACAATGAGCAGTTCTTC | CASSISLANYNEQFF | TRBV19 | - | TRBJ2-1 | -
TGTGCCAGTAGCCTCGGCGGCGGGGCCAACGTCCTGACTTTC | CASSLGGGANVLTF | TRBV19 | - | TRBJ2-6 | -
TGTGCCAGCAGCTTAGGACAGTTCTACGAGCAGTACTTC | CASSLGQFYEQYF | TRBV7-3 | - | TRBJ2-7 | -